This entry lists 24 T cell receptor beta chains sequenced from one sample in a study of cytomegalovirus exposure and HLA in healthy donors. PCR primers comprised 60 Vbeta and 13 Jbeta primers. Measured with immunoSEQ multiplex PCR; TCRdb has only the in-frame clones, and not every one. The table records 100,000 to 150,000 clones, about three quarters of them present only once. The material sequenced was PBMCs. All receptors come from a female donor in good health and CMV-seronegative.

This clone has a single count. The chain links TRBV19 to TRBJ2-3; D not certain. Per germline, CDR1 LNHDA and CDR2 SQIVND (reference sequence). The germline V and J ends were trimmed by 7 bases and 0 bases, with 11 bases remaining between them. This CDR3 spans 14 amino acids. CDR3 in DNA: TGTGCCAGTAACCCGACTGGTAGCACAGATACGCAGTATTTT. Residues: CASNPTGSTDTQYF.

This clone was seen only once. The rearrangement uses TRBV20-1 and TRBJ1-2; possible D gene TRBD1, 5 bases. This CDR3 has 11 amino acids. Germline CDR1 reads DFQATT; CDR2 reads SNEGSKA (reference sequence). Deletions cut 8 bases from V and 3 bases from J, with 10 bases between. In DNA, the CDR3 is TGCAGTCCCGGGGGGGACTATGGCTACACCTTC. Translating gives CSPGGDYGYTF.

CDR3 amino acids: CASSQEPVTKRAIYF. CDR3 in DNA: TGTGCCAGCAGCCAAGAACCCGTGACTAAGCGGGCCATATATTTT. The genes are TRBV4-2 and TRBJ1-3, with no clear D. This CDR3 region has 15 residues. Germline values: CDR1 LGHNA, CDR2 YNFKEQ. Deletions cut 0 bases from V and 11 bases from J, with 17 bases between.

The chain is built from TRBV6-1 and TRBJ1-4, with a possible D match to TRBD1 (6 bases). Looked up from germline, CDR1 is MNHNS and CDR2 is SASEGT. The V end was cut by 2 bases, the J end by 5 bases, with 12 bases between. The CDR3 totals 15 residues. CDR3 in DNA: TGTGCCAGCAGTGAATTAGGGACACCGAATGAAAAACTGTTTTTT. It encodes CASSELGTPNEKLFF.

The chain links TRBV5-6 to TRBJ2-7; 9 bases align to TRBD2. This CDR3 is built from 15 residues. J was trimmed by 4 bases and V by 2 bases; bases with no gene match: 7. Germline V lookup: CDR1 SGHDT, CDR2 YYEEEE. The CDR3 is CASSLSGTSRYEQYF. The CDR3 nucleotides are TGTGCCAGCAGCTTATCCGGGACTAGCCGGTACGAGCAGTACTTC.

J is TRBJ2-3 and V is TRBV9; TRBD2 agrees at 8 bases. Per the germline V gene, CDR1 is SGDLS and CDR2 is YYNGEE. Trimming removed 1 base from V and 6 bases from J; junction bases left unmatched: 7. CDR3 length: 15 amino acids. The CDR3 sequence is CASSVYGGGGDTQYF. In DNA, the CDR3 is TGTGCCAGCAGCGTATACGGGGGGGGAGGGGATACGCAGTATTTT. Full variable domain (remainder filled in from reference TRBV9 and TRBJ2-3): DSGVTQTPKHLITATGQRVTLRCSPRSGDLSVYWYQQSLDQGLQFLIQYYNGEERAKGNILERFSAQQFPDLHSELNLSSLELGDSALYFCASSVYGGGGDTQYFGPGTRLTVL.

There are a few counts of this clone. The chain carries TRBV19 and TRBJ1-1, with 8 bases that match TRBD1. J was trimmed by 4 bases and V by 7 bases; bases with no gene match: 11. CDR3 length equals 15 residues. Germline assignment: CDR1 LNHDA and CDR2 SQIVND (reference sequence). The CDR3 DNA reads TGTGCCAGTACGGCACAGGGGGTCTTAGGCACTGAAGCTTTCTTT. Translation gives CASTAQGVLGTEAFF.

The chain couples TRBV19 to TRBJ2-7; 7 bases agree with TRBD2. The CDR3 length is 14 residues. CDR1 is LNHDA, CDR2 SQIVND, per germline (reference sequence). The ends lost 4 bases at V and 4 bases at J; junction bases unmatched: 7. The CDR3 loop reads CASSRLADRYEQYF. The CDR3 nucleotides are TGTGCCAGTAGTAGGCTAGCGGACCGGTACGAGCAGTACTTC. The variable domain in full, with the rest retrieved from reference TRBV19 and TRBJ2-7, is DGGITQSPKYLFRKEGQNVTLSCEQNLNHDAMYWYRQDPGQGLRLIYYSQIVNDFQKGDIAEGYSVSREKKESFPLTVTSAQKNPTAFYLCASSRLADRYEQYFGPGTRLTVT.

CDR3 residues: CASSYLTGQYGNTIYF. In DNA, the CDR3 is TGCGCCAGCAGCTACCTGACAGGCCAGTATGGAAACACCATATATTTT. The chain recombines TRBV10-2 with TRBJ1-3, with a tentative D call TRBD1 (6 bases). Germline lookup yields CDR1 WSHSY and CDR2 SAAADI. V was shortened by 6 bases and J by 3 bases, with 18 bases between the two germline ends. This CDR3 comprises 16 residues.

This chain uses TRBV30 with TRBJ2-7, with 8 bases aligning to TRBD1. Germline trimming cut 1 base from V and 6 bases from J; bases unmatched to any gene: 5. Germline assignment: CDR1 GTSNPN and CDR2 SVGIG (reference sequence). This CDR3 contains 13 residues. DNA of the CDR3: TGTGCCTGGAGTGGGCAGGGGGCGCGCGAGCAGTACTTC. Translated: CAWSGQGAREQYF.

The chain employs TRBV7-9 and TRBJ2-7; 7 positions agree with TRBD2. Per the germline V gene, CDR1 is SEHNR and CDR2 is FQNEAQ (reference sequence). This CDR3 has 15 residues. The junction had 4 bases not matched to a gene; V was cut back by 1 base and J by 1 base. The CDR3 sequence: CASSLGLAVSYEQYF. CDR3 DNA sequence: TGTGCCAGCAGCTTAGGGCTAGCGGTTTCCTACGAGCAGTACTTC.

The genes are TRBV27 and TRBJ1-1; perhaps TRBD1 as D (6 bases). CDR3 length: 16 residues. V was cut by 5 bases and J by 7 bases, with 23 bases left in between. Germline V gene data show CDR1 as MNHEY and CDR2 as SMNVEV (reference sequence). The CDR3 nucleotides are TGTGCCAGCAGTCAAGCCGGGACATCCCTTAAGGGTGAAGCTTTCTTT. Amino acid sequence: CASSQAGTSLKGEAFF.

This clone occurred once. The J gene is TRBJ2-7, the V gene TRBV18, with D possibly TRBD2 on 5 matching bases. The V end was cut by 2 bases, the J end by 5 bases, with 13 bases between. CDR3 length: 14 residues. Germline CDR1 reads KGHSH; CDR2 reads LQKENI. The CDR3 sequence: CASSPVGSRDEQYF. The CDR3 DNA sequence: TGTGCCAGCTCACCAGTGGGGAGTAGGGACGAGCAGTACTTC.

This clone was found a few times. V is TRBV2 and J is TRBJ2-1, with 9 bases lining up with TRBD1. Unmatched junction bases numbered 5, after V lost 8 bases and J lost 3 bases. The length of the CDR3 is 14 residues. Germline values: CDR1 SNHLY, CDR2 FYNNEI. The CDR3: CASSRQGGYNEQFF. CDR3 sequence (DNA): TGTGCCAGCTCACGACAGGGGGGCTACAATGAGCAGTTCTTC.

This chain uses TRBV28 with TRBJ2-1, with TRBD2 matching 7 bases. CDR3 length equals 16 residues. Germline lookup yields CDR1 MDHEN and CDR2 SYDVKM. V shed 5 bases and J 5 bases; nucleotides not matched to a gene: 12. The CDR3 DNA reads TGTGCCAGCAGTCCCCGCAGGGACTATGGAGACAATGAGCAGTTCTTC. Residues: CASSPRRDYGDNEQFF.

This chain connects TRBV6-1 to TRBJ2-1; 8 nucleotides line up with TRBD2. Germline lookup yields CDR1 MNHNS and CDR2 SASEGT. The V gene end was trimmed by 5 bases and the J gene end by 7 bases; junction bases not matched to a gene: 4. The CDR3 length is 13 residues. CDR3 protein: CASSRLAGNEQFF. CDR3 DNA sequence: TGTGCCAGCAGTAGGCTAGCGGGTAATGAGCAGTTCTTC.

The chain recombines TRBV6-5 with TRBJ2-5; 8 bases match TRBD2. Germline CDR1 and CDR2: MNHEY and SVGAGI. J gave up 5 bases and V 4 bases, and 6 bases lay outside the gene matches. The CDR3 has 14 residues. CDR3 coding DNA: TGTGCCAGCAGTTCATTTCGCGGGGGGGAGACCCAGTACTTC. This translates into CASSSFRGGETQYF.

The chain has TRBV4-1 and TRBJ2-3; TRBD2 might be the D (6 bases). Germline lookup yields CDR1 MGHRA and CDR2 YSYEKL. The CDR3 runs 15 residues. V lost 2 bases and J 2 bases, leaving 11 bases between the germline ends. CDR3 region: CASSQSTGDTDTQYF. CDR3 sequence (DNA): TGCGCCAGCAGCCAATCCACGGGGGACACAGATACGCAGTATTTT.

J is TRBJ1-1 and V is TRBV5-1; D is possibly TRBD1 (6 bases). The germline V gene encodes CDR1 SGHRS and CDR2 YFSETQ. The CDR3 is 15 amino acids. With 1 base removed from V and 8 bases from J, the gap between germline ends came to 18 bases. CDR3 coding DNA: TGCGCCAGCAGCTTGTCCGACCCACCGGGACAAGAAGCTTTCTTT. Its protein product is CASSLSDPPGQEAFF.

The V and J genes are TRBV6-5 and TRBJ2-7; maybe TRBD2 (6 bases). The V end was cut by 6 bases, the J end by 4 bases, with 13 bases between. The CDR3 has 13 amino acids. CDR1 is MNHEY, CDR2 SVGAGI, per germline. CDR3: CASRGGVRYEQYF. The CDR3 DNA follows: TGTGCCAGCAGGGGGGGAGTACGTTACGAGCAGTACTTC.

The chain combines TRBV7-2 with TRBJ1-1; no firm D call. The CDR3 is 14 amino acids. Trimming stripped 1 base from V and 2 bases from J, with 8 bases between. Germline CDR1 SGHTA, CDR2 FQGNSA. CDR3 sequence (DNA): TGTGCCAGCAGCTTAGTAGTTAGAAACACTGAAGCTTTCTTT. As protein: CASSLVVRNTEAFF.

The chain couples TRBV10-1 to TRBJ2-5; TRBD1 matches 7 bases. The V gene's germline CDR1 is WNHNN and CDR2 SYGVQD (reference sequence). The J segment lost 2 bases and the V segment lost 5 bases, leaving 8 bases of the junction unmatched. The CDR3 length is 15 residues. Here the CDR3 DNA reads TGCGCCAGCAGTTCGGTACAGGGGCGGCAAGAGACCCAGTACTTC. It encodes CASSSVQGRQETQYF.

Note on this clone: At one end, the junction sequence differs from germline, possibly due to a read error. The chain is built from TRBV7-7 and TRBJ2-5, with TRBD1 identical over 8 bases. The CDR3 consists of 15 residues. Germline V gene sequence: CDR1 SSHAT, CDR2 FNYEAQ (reference sequence). CDR3 sequence (DNA): TGTGCTAGCAGCTTAGGAGGACAGGGCGTGGAGACCCAGTACTTC. Residues: CASSLGGQGVETQYF.

V usage is TRBV6-5 and J usage is TRBJ1-2, with TRBD1 as a possible D gene (6 bases). The CDR3 spans 16 residues. Germline V lookup: CDR1 MNHEY, CDR2 SVGAGI. Trimming took 0 bases from V and 1 from J, leaving 12 bases between them. This CDR3 is CASSYSTTGINYGYTF. In nucleotides, the CDR3 is TGTGCCAGCAGTTACTCGACGACAGGAATTAACTATGGCTACACCTTC.